A single T cell receptor beta chain is shown here with its context. This entry belongs to a study of blood T cell repertoires in COVID-19. Study overall: Samples representing acute and convalescent COVID-19 were sourced from the United States, Italy and Spain.

Clones were sequenced by immunoSEQ multiplex PCR, and TCRdb holds only the in-frame ones, with some missing. The table shows more than 90,000 clones, with about nine tenths occurring only once. The sequenced sample consisted of peripheral blood. This sequence originates from a man between 65 and 79 years old who had recovered from COVID-19.

Here the CDR3 DNA reads TGTGCCAGCAGCCTTCCGGGACAGGGGAACACTGAAGCTTTCTTT. Its translation is CASSLPGQGNTEAFF. The genes are TRBV5-6 and TRBJ1-1; 9 positions match TRBD1. This CDR3 contains 15 residues. V was clipped by 4 bases and J by 1 base; unmatched bases: 5. The germline gives CDR1 SGHDT, CDR2 YYEEEE.